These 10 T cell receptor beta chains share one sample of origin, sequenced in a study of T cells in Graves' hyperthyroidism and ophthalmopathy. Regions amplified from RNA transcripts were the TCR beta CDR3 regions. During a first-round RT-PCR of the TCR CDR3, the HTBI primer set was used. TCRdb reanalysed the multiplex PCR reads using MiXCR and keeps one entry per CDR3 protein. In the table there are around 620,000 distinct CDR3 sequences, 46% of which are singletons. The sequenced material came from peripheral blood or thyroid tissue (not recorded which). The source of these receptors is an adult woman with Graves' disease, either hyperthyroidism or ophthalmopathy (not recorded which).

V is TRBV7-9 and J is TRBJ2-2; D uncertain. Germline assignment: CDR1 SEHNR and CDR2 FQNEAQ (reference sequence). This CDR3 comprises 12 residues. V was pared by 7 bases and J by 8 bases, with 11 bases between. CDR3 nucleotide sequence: TGTGCCAGCACCCCCTTAGCTGGGGAGCTGTTTTTT. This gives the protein CASTPLAGELFF.

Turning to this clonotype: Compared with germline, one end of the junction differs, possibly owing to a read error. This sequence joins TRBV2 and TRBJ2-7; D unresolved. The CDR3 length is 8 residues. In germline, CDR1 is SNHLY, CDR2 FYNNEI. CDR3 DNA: TGTGCCAGCAGTGAGCGGTACTTC. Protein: CASSERYF.

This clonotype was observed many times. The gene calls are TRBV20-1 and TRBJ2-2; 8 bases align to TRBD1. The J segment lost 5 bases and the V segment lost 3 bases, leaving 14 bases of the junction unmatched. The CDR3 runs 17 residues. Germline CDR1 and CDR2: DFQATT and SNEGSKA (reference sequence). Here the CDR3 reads CSASGPRGRTMTGELFF. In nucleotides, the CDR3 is TGCAGTGCTAGCGGTCCCAGGGGGCGAACGATGACCGGGGAGCTGTTTTTT.

The CDR3 DNA sequence: TGTGCCATCAGTGATGTAGGGACTAGCGGGAGAAATGAGCAGTTCTTC. Amino acid sequence: CAISDVGTSGRNEQFF. The chain joins TRBV10-3 to TRBJ2-5; 14 bases are shared with TRBD2. The J call may not be correct, given that the DNA end is closer to TRBJ2-1. The CDR3 is made up of 16 amino acids. CDR1 is ENHRY, CDR2 SYGVKD, per germline.

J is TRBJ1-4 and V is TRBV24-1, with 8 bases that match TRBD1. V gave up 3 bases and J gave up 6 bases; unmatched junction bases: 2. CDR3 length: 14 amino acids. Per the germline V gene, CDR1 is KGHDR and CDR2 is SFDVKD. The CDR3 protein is CATSDQTGDEKLFF. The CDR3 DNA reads TGTGCCACCAGTGATCAGACAGGGGATGAAAAACTGTTTTTT.

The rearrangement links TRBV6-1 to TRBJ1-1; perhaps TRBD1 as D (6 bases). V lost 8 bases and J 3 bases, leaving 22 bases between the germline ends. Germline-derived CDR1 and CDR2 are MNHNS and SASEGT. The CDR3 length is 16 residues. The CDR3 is CASGTGQGRGDTEAFF. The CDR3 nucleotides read TGTGCCAGCGGTACGGGCCAGGGCAGGGGAGACACTGAAGCTTTCTTT.

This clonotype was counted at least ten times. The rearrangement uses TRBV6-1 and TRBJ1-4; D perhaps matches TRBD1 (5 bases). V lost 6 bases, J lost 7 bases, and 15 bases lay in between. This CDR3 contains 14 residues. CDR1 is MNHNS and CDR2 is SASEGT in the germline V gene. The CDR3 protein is CASRLQGSGEKLFF. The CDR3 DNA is TGTGCCAGCAGATTGCAGGGTTCGGGTGAAAAACTGTTTTTT.

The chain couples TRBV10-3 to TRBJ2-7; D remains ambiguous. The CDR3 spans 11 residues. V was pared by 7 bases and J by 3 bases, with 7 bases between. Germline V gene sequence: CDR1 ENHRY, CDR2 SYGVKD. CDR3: CAITSDYEQYF. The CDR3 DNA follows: TGTGCCATCACCTCTGACTACGAGCAGTACTTC.

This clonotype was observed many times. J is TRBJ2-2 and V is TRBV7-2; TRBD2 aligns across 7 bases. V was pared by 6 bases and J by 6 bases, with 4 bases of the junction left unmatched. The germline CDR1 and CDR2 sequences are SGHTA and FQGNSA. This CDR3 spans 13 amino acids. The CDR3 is CASRPTSAGELFF. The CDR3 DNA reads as TGTGCCAGCAGACCTACTAGCGCCGGGGAGCTGTTTTTT. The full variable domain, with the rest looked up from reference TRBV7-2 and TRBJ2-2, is GAGVSQSPSNKVTEKGKDVELRCDPISGHTALYWYRQSLGQGLEFLIYFQGNSAPDKSGLPSDRFSAERTGGSVSTLTIQRTQQEDSAVYLCASRPTSAGELFFGEGSRLTVL.

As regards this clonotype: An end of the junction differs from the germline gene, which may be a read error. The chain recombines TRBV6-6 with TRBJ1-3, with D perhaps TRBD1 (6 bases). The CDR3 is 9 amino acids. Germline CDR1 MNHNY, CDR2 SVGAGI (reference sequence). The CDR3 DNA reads TGTGCAGGGGGGGCTATTCAGCGGTTT. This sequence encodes CAGGAIQRF.